The 8 T cell receptor beta chains reported below all come from one sample, sequenced in a study of OX40 agonist ivuxolimab in advanced cancers. Using immunoSEQ multiplex PCR, the repertoire was profiled, and TCRdb retains in-frame clones only, with some absent. Altogether tens of thousands of clones are present, 80% to 90% being singletons, with the ten largest covering 0.9% to 1.2%. Specimen: CD4+ or CD8+ T cells sorted from blood, collected in a trial of the OX40 agonist ivuxolimab. These receptors were taken from an adult with an advanced solid tumor such as melanoma, head and neck, liver or kidney cancer.

Notes on this clone: One end of the junction does not line up with germline, which may come from a read error. The CDR3 spells CATSNPGLGQSQHF. CDR3 sequence (DNA): TGTGCCACAAGTAACCCTGGCTTGGGTCAGTCCCAGCATTTT. The chain links TRBV15 to TRBJ1-5; no clear D gene. The CDR3 is made up of 14 amino acids. CDR1 LNHNV and CDR2 YYDKDF come from the germline V gene (reference sequence).

This sequence joins TRBV5-1 and TRBJ1-6, with D unresolved. Germline V gene lookup returns CDR1 SGHRS and CDR2 YFSETQ. V lost 3 bases and J 8 bases, leaving 9 bases between the germline ends. This CDR3 is 13 amino acids long. The CDR3 nucleotides are TGCGCCAGCAGCTCGGTATTAGATTCACCCCTCCACTTT. It translates to CASSSVLDSPLHF.

The chain employs TRBV19 and TRBJ2-1, with 11 positions matching TRBD2. Germline V gene lookup returns CDR1 LNHDA and CDR2 SQIVND (reference sequence). J gave up 12 bases and V 7 bases, and 14 bases lay outside the gene matches. This CDR3 is built from 15 residues. The CDR3: CASIPVAGGRQGQFF. The CDR3 bases are TGTGCCAGTATCCCCGTAGCGGGGGGGCGTCAGGGGCAGTTCTTC.

This chain connects TRBV7-7 to TRBJ2-5, with 8 bases aligning to TRBD1. Germline V CDR1 and CDR2: SSHAT, FNYEAQ (reference sequence). The CDR3 runs to 13 residues. V trimming: 6 bases; J trimming: 3 bases; junction bases outside the gene matches: 3. CDR3: CASSSTGEETQYF. The DNA for the CDR3 is TGTGCCAGCAGTTCGACAGGGGAAGAGACCCAGTACTTC.

The chain links TRBV25-1 to TRBJ2-1; 11 nucleotides match TRBD1. From germline, CDR1 is MGHDK and CDR2 SYGVNS. Trimming at V came to 3 bases and at J to 8 bases, leaving 9 bases not matched to a gene. CDR3 length: 16 residues. Here the CDR3 DNA reads TGTGCCAGCAGTGATCCTGGGACAGGGGGTATAGATGAGCAGTTCTTC. Amino acids: CASSDPGTGGIDEQFF. The complete variable domain, with remaining parts taken from reference TRBV25-1 and TRBJ2-1, reads EADIYQTPRYLVIGTGKKITLECSQTMGHDKMYWYQQDPGMELHLIHYSYGVNSTEKGDLSSESTVSRIRTEHFPLTLESARPSHTSQYLCASSDPGTGGIDEQFFGPGTRLTVL.

The chain uses TRBV13 and TRBJ1-1; tentatively, D is TRBD1 (6 bases). The CDR3 totals 16 residues. Germline V lookup: CDR1 PRHDT, CDR2 FYEKMQ (reference sequence). V was pared by 5 bases and J by 4 bases, with 20 bases between. Here the CDR3 reads CASSRPYRDGVTEAFF. The CDR3 DNA follows: TGTGCCAGCAGCCGACCGTACAGGGACGGGGTCACTGAAGCTTTCTTT.

The chain combines TRBV6-6 with TRBJ1-5, with 8 bases matching TRBD1. Germline V gene data show CDR1 as MNHNY and CDR2 as SVGAGI (reference sequence). The CDR3 is 14 residues long. V shed 6 bases and J 6 bases; nucleotides not matched to a gene: 7. CDR3 sequence (DNA): TGTGCCAGCAGCCAACAGGGGGGACGTCAGCCCCAGCATTTT. Its protein is CASSQQGGRQPQHF.

The chain has TRBV12-5 and TRBJ1-1; TRBD1 matches at 8 bases. The CDR3 is made up of 14 amino acids. Germline V CDR1 and CDR2: LGHNT, FRNRAP. J gave up 7 bases and V 5 bases, and 9 bases lay outside the gene matches. CDR3 nucleotide sequence: TGTGCTAGTGGTCTAGGACAGGGCTTGAATGAAGCTTTCTTT. Its translation: CASGLGQGLNEAFF.